What follows is one T cell receptor beta chain and its context. No antigen is known for it. Different DNA sequences within this sample yield the same CDR3. The sample belongs to a study of shared clonotypes between healthy human individuals. The table came from immunoSEQ multiplex PCR; TCRdb's copy has only in-frame clones and leaves some out. The sample has about 960,000 clones, approximately 80% seen once. With V trimmed by 0 bases and J by 3 bases, 5 bases remained unmatched. The CDR3 runs to 15 residues. Germline loops: CDR1 SGHRS, CDR2 YFSETQ. Study results and caveats: Sharing across a handful of donors was seen in 4% to 6.5% of naive CD4 clonotypes.

This chain connects TRBV5-1 to TRBJ2-7; 8 bases align to TRBD2. Sequenced input: memory CD4+ T cells sorted from blood. The subset denotes: CD45RA-negative fraction. The receptor's source is a man younger than 35 in good health. CDR3 region: CASSLGGGGRYEQYF. For the CDR3, the DNA is TGCGCCAGCAGCTTGGGAGGCGGGGGGCGCTACGAGCAGTACTTC.